Below, 32 T cell receptor beta chains from the same sample are listed, as sequenced in a study of T cell responses to AZD1222 COVID-19 vaccine. Only in-frame clones appear in the TCRdb table, and some are missing; sequencing was by immunoSEQ multiplex PCR. The sample consists of 120,000 or so clones, approximately 83% of them appearing once. The specimen comprised peripheral blood, sampled on day 0 of AZD1222 vaccination. These receptors were obtained from an adult in good health.

This clone has just one count. This sequence joins TRBV5-6 and TRBJ1-5; D unresolved. V gave up 4 bases and J gave up 4 bases, with 15 bases separating them. CDR1 and CDR2 (germline): SGHDT, YYEEEE. This CDR3 comprises 15 residues. In DNA form, the CDR3 reads TGTGCCAGCAGCCCTGGAAGGGAGGGAAATCAGCCCCAGCATTTT. This translates into CASSPGREGNQPQHF.

The chain carries TRBV7-2 and TRBJ1-6, with a tentative D call TRBD1 (5 bases). The CDR3 has 14 residues. The germline CDR1 and CDR2 sequences are SGHTA and FQGNSA. Trimming pared 7 bases from V and 8 bases from J, leaving 15 bases between. The CDR3 DNA reads as TGTGCCAGCACTACCGGGACGGCTTATTCACCCCTCCACTTT. Translating gives CASTTGTAYSPLHF.

Concerning this clone itself: Within the sample, other DNA sequences also encode this same CDR3. The V and J genes are TRBV20-1 and TRBJ2-7, with 12 bases matching TRBD2. The CDR3 loop spans 14 amino acids. J was trimmed by 2 bases and V by 6 bases; bases with no gene match: 5. Per germline, CDR1 DFQATT and CDR2 SNEGSKA (reference sequence). Here the CDR3 DNA reads TGCAGTGCGAGTCGGACTAGCGGGGCCTACGAGCAGTACTTC. Its translation is CSASRTSGAYEQYF.

Within the sample, this clone is large. This rearrangement joins TRBV19 to TRBJ2-7; 14 bases are shared with TRBD2. Germline V gene sequence: CDR1 LNHDA, CDR2 SQIVND (reference sequence). The CDR3 totals 16 residues. With 2 bases clipped from V and 7 bases from J, the junction kept 7 bases outside the gene matches. The DNA for the CDR3 is TGTGCCAGTAGTATACCCGGGACTAGCGGGAGTACTGAGCAGTACTTC. Translating it yields CASSIPGTSGSTEQYF.

This chain connects TRBV7-2 to TRBJ1-4; 8 bases fit TRBD1. The CDR3 runs 17 residues. The germline V gene encodes CDR1 SGHTA and CDR2 FQGNSA. Losses at the gene ends were 4 bases for V and 8 bases for J; bases not matched to a gene: 15. The CDR3 region has the DNA TGTGCCAGCAGCTCAACTCTGGACAGGGTTCTTCCGGAAAAACTGTTTTTT. It yields the protein CASSSTLDRVLPEKLFF.

The V and J genes are TRBV3-1 (or the pseudogene TRBV3-2) and TRBJ1-1; D not certain. CDR1 and CDR2 from the germline V gene are LGHDT and YNNKEL (reference sequence). Between the trimmed V and J ends, which lost 0 bases and 4 bases, there was a span of 9 bases. The CDR3 consists of 14 residues. This CDR3 reads CASSQDRAPTEAFF. The CDR3, as DNA: TGTGCCAGCAGCCAAGACCGGGCCCCCACTGAAGCTTTCTTT.

This clone was seen just once. At one end the junction does not follow the germline gene, possibly because of a read error. V gene TRBV7-2 combines with J gene TRBJ2-3; possibly TRBD1 for D (6 bases). Germline-derived CDR1 and CDR2 are SGHTA and FQGNSA. This CDR3 spans 15 amino acids. CDR3 sequence (DNA): TGTGCCAGCATCCCAGGGGACCCCAGCACAAATACGCAGTATTTT. Its translation: CASIPGDPSTNTQYF. The whole variable domain, remainder taken from reference TRBV7-2 and TRBJ2-3, is GAGVSQSPSNKVTEKGKDVELRCDPISGHTALYWYRQSLGQGLEFLIYFQGNSAPDKSGLPSDRFSAERTGGSVSTLTIQRTQQEDSAVYLCASIPGDPSTNTQYFGPGTRLTVL.

This chain connects TRBV5-5 to TRBJ2-3; 7 bases align to TRBD1. V shed 2 bases and J 5 bases; nucleotides not matched to a gene: 8. CDR1 is SGHKS, CDR2 YYEKEE, per germline (reference sequence). CDR3 length equals 15 residues. The CDR3 DNA reads as TGTGCCAGCAGCTTCCGACAGGGCTCCGGAGATACGCAGTATTTT. Its translation is CASSFRQGSGDTQYF.

The V call is TRBV19, the J call TRBJ1-6; no firm D call. Germline CDR1 is LNHDA and CDR2 is SQIVND (reference sequence). CDR3 length: 13 amino acids. V lost 10 bases and J 10 bases, leaving 17 bases between the germline ends. The CDR3 DNA is TGTGCCATTCTCCATAAACGGCACTCACCCCTCCACTTT. It encodes CAILHKRHSPLHF.

J is TRBJ1-5 and V is TRBV6-5; D not certain. This CDR3 contains 13 residues. The V end lost 6 bases, the J end lost 5 bases, and 11 bases lay between the germline ends. Germline CDR1 is MNHEY and CDR2 is SVGAGI. For the CDR3, the DNA is TGTGCCAGCAGGGGGATTAACGATCAGCCCCAGCATTTT. It translates to CASRGINDQPQHF.

The rearrangement uses TRBV7-9 and TRBJ1-1; no firm D call. Deletions cut 3 bases from V and 1 base from J, with 9 bases between. Per the germline V gene, CDR1 is SEHNR and CDR2 is FQNEAQ (reference sequence). This CDR3 has 14 amino acids. The CDR3 nucleotides read TGTGCCAGCAGCTTGTACGACGGGAACACTGAAGCTTTCTTT. Its protein is CASSLYDGNTEAFF. The full variable domain, completed using reference TRBV7-9 and TRBJ1-1, is DTGVSQNPRHKITKRGQNVTFRCDPISEHNRLYWYRQTLGQGPEFLTYFQNEAQLEKSRLLSDRFSAERPKGSFSTLEIQRTEQGDSAMYLCASSLYDGNTEAFFGQGTRLTVV.

The chain combines TRBV18 with TRBJ1-1, with TRBD1 identical over 8 bases. Germline lookup yields CDR1 KGHSH and CDR2 LQKENI. The CDR3 totals 14 residues. With V trimmed by 4 bases and J by 7 bases, 8 bases remained unmatched. CDR3 nucleotide sequence: TGTGCCAGCTCACAAGGGACAGGAGCTTTTGAAGCTTTCTTT. It encodes CASSQGTGAFEAFF.

The rearrangement joins TRBV19 to TRBJ2-7; a possible D gene is TRBD2 (5 bases). Trimming took 5 bases from V and 2 from J, leaving 7 bases between them. This CDR3 region has 12 residues. From germline, CDR1 is LNHDA and CDR2 SQIVND (reference sequence). The CDR3 nucleotides are TGTGCCAGTAGTGGGAGAACCTACGAGCAGTACTTC. Its translation: CASSGRTYEQYF.

The V and J genes are TRBV24-1 and TRBJ1-1; 8 bases match TRBD1. Per the germline V gene, CDR1 is KGHDR and CDR2 is SFDVKD. The CDR3 spans 13 residues. The V and J ends lost 9 bases and 1 base, in that order; junction bases with no gene match: 3. CDR3 in amino acids: CATRDRWNTEAFF. The CDR3, as DNA: TGTGCCACCCGGGACAGGTGGAACACTGAAGCTTTCTTT.

V is TRBV3-1 (or the pseudogene TRBV3-2) and J is TRBJ2-7; D is perhaps TRBD1 (5 bases). This CDR3 has 15 residues. The ends were cut back, 0 bases at V and 9 bases at J, with 18 bases in the middle. The V gene's germline CDR1 is LGHDT and CDR2 YNNKEL (reference sequence). The CDR3 bases are TGTGCCAGCAGCCAAGATTCGCGACAGACTTTCGGGCAGTACTTC. It encodes CASSQDSRQTFGQYF.

This clone was seen a single time. The chain joins TRBV7-2 to TRBJ2-1; the D is unclear. The germline CDR1 and CDR2 sequences are SGHTA and FQGNSA. The germline V and J ends were trimmed by 1 base and 2 bases, with 9 bases remaining between them. This CDR3 has 15 amino acids. CDR3 in DNA: TGTGCCAGCAGCTTAGAGCCGGATACCTACAATGAGCAGTTCTTC. It is translated as CASSLEPDTYNEQFF.

In this sample, this clone turned up a few times. As DNA, the CDR3 is TGTGCCAGCAGCTTAACAGCTGACCAAATTGGAAACACCATATATTTT. Its protein is CASSLTADQIGNTIYF. This chain connects TRBV7-3 to TRBJ1-3; D unclear. This CDR3 comprises 16 residues. Trimming took off 0 bases at V and 3 bases at J, with 12 bases between the two ends. CDR1 SGHTA and CDR2 FQGTGA come from the germline V gene.

V usage is TRBV14 and J usage is TRBJ2-7; D call uncertain. There are 14 residues in the CDR3. The germline V gene has CDR1 SGHDN and CDR2 FVKESK. V lost 2 bases to trimming and J lost 4 bases, with 12 bases between them. The CDR3 region is CASSQLGNNYEQYF. The CDR3, as DNA: TGTGCCAGCAGCCAATTAGGGAACAATTACGAGCAGTACTTC.

This chain connects TRBV7-2 to TRBJ2-3; TRBD2 is a possible D gene (6 bases). CDR3 length: 15 amino acids. The germline V and J ends were trimmed by 3 bases and 3 bases, with 13 bases remaining between them. The V gene's germline CDR1 is SGHTA and CDR2 FQGNSA. In DNA, the CDR3 is TGTGCCAGCAGCTTCCGTAGCGGTGAAACAGATACGCAGTATTTT. Translation: CASSFRSGETDTQYF.

The rearrangement links TRBV2 to TRBJ1-6; 10 bases are shared with TRBD1. CDR1 SNHLY and CDR2 FYNNEI come from the germline V gene. The CDR3 sequence is 15 residues long. Trimming took 6 bases from V and 7 from J; bases not matched to a gene: 6. This CDR3 is CASRPPGQGNSPLHF. The CDR3 DNA reads as TGTGCCAGCAGACCCCCGGGACAGGGGAATTCACCCCTCCACTTT.

About this clone: Other DNA sequences of this sample code for an identical CDR3. The chain combines TRBV9 with TRBJ2-7, with 7 nucleotides matching TRBD1. Unmatched junction bases numbered 8, after V lost 4 bases and J lost 4 bases. This CDR3 contains 14 residues. Germline V gene data show CDR1 as SGDLS and CDR2 as YYNGEE. CDR3 protein: CASSPRTGSYEQYF. CDR3 sequence (DNA): TGTGCCAGCAGCCCCCGGACAGGCTCTTACGAGCAGTACTTC.

A single count supports this clone. The CDR3 region is CASSSTGPPSPLHF. The DNA of the CDR3 is TGTGCCAGCAGTTCGACAGGACCCCCATCACCCCTCCACTTT. The rearrangement joins TRBV6-5 to TRBJ1-6; D might be TRBD1 (6 bases). V lost 4 bases and J lost 10, with 14 bases in between. The germline V gene encodes CDR1 MNHEY and CDR2 SVGAGI. The CDR3 extends over 14 amino acids.

The chain has TRBV9 and TRBJ2-2; D tentatively reads TRBD1 or TRBD2 (5 bases each). Trimming pared 0 bases from V and 8 bases from J, leaving 17 bases between. CDR3 length: 16 amino acids. The germline V gene has CDR1 SGDLS and CDR2 YYNGEE. The CDR3 here is CASSVAPGAQIGELFF. In nucleotides, the CDR3 is TGTGCCAGCAGCGTAGCTCCCGGGGCCCAAATAGGGGAGCTGTTTTTT.

The chain carries TRBV24-1 and TRBJ2-3, with a possible D match to TRBD1 (6 bases). CDR3 size: 15 residues. Germline lookup yields CDR1 KGHDR and CDR2 SFDVKD. Trimming left V 3 bases short and J 3 bases short, with 12 bases between. This CDR3 reads CATSDPRTATDTQYF. The CDR3 coding sequence is TGTGCCACCAGTGATCCCAGGACAGCGACAGATACGCAGTATTTT.

This clone was picked up one time. The rearrangement joins TRBV29-1 to TRBJ2-1; 11 nucleotides agree with TRBD2. The CDR3 has 13 amino acids. V lost 7 bases, J lost 10 bases, and 9 bases stayed unmatched. Germline-derived CDR1 and CDR2 are SQVTM and ANQGSEA. CDR3 protein: CSDYSGRAIEQFF. CDR3 nucleotide sequence: TGCAGCGACTATAGCGGGAGGGCCATAGAGCAGTTCTTC.

This chain uses TRBV28 with TRBJ1-2; tentatively, D is TRBD1 (5 bases). CDR1 MDHEN and CDR2 SYDVKM come from the germline V gene. Between the trimmed V and J ends, which lost 5 bases and 4 bases, there was a span of 11 bases. The CDR3 runs to 13 residues. The CDR3 nucleotides are TGTGCCAGCAGTACAGGAAGATTCTATGGCTACACCTTC. Amino acids: CASSTGRFYGYTF.

V gene TRBV5-1 combines with J gene TRBJ2-2; no firm D call. CDR1 and CDR2 from the germline V gene are SGHRS and YFSETQ. This CDR3 is built from 13 residues. Trimming pared 1 base from V and 5 bases from J, leaving 6 bases between. CDR3 in DNA: TGCGCCAGCAGCTTGATGGGGACCGGGGAGCTGTTTTTT. Translation: CASSLMGTGELFF.

As regards this clone: The sample carries other DNA sequences with the same CDR3. This chain connects TRBV19 to TRBJ1-5; TRBD1 matches at 10 bases. The CDR3 consists of 14 residues. V trimming: 8 bases; J trimming: 2 bases; junction bases outside the gene matches: 3. Germline CDR1 reads LNHDA; CDR2 reads SQIVND (reference sequence). In nucleotides, the CDR3 is TGTGCCAGTTCCGGGACAGGGGGCAATCAGCCCCAGCATTTT. This sequence encodes CASSGTGGNQPQHF. Using reference TRBV19 and TRBJ1-5 for the parts outside the CDR3, the full variable domain is DGGITQSPKYLFRKEGQNVTLSCEQNLNHDAMYWYRQDPGQGLRLIYYSQIVNDFQKGDIAEGYSVSREKKESFPLTVTSAQKNPTAFYLCASSGTGGNQPQHFGDGTRLSIL.

This rearrangement joins TRBV30 to TRBJ1-2, with 11 nucleotides matching TRBD1. Losses at the gene ends were 3 bases for V and 5 bases for J; bases not matched to a gene: 8. CDR1 and CDR2 from the germline V gene are GTSNPN and SVGIG (reference sequence). CDR3 size: 15 residues. CDR3 amino acids: CAWSMGQGEGYGYTF. CDR3 DNA: TGTGCCTGGAGCATGGGACAGGGGGAGGGGTATGGCTACACCTTC.

The chain carries TRBV19 and TRBJ1-6; D might be TRBD1 (5 bases). Germline V gene sequence: CDR1 LNHDA, CDR2 SQIVND (reference sequence). V lost 7 bases to trimming and J lost 5 bases, with 18 bases between them. The CDR3 is 16 residues long. The CDR3 nucleotides read TGTGCCAGTACCCAAAACCCTACAGGAAATAATTCACCCCTCCACTTT. Translation: CASTQNPTGNNSPLHF.

This chain joins TRBV4-3 and TRBJ2-7; a possible D gene is TRBD2 (5 bases). CDR1 and CDR2 (germline): LGHNA, YSLEER. The V end was cut by 2 bases, the J end by 0 bases, with 14 bases between. The CDR3 runs to 16 residues. CDR3 in amino acids: CASSQSRGLSSYEQYF. CDR3 sequence (DNA): TGCGCCAGCAGCCAAAGCCGCGGACTGAGCTCCTACGAGCAGTACTTC.

Only a few counts were recorded for this clone. The chain joins TRBV10-3 to TRBJ2-1; 7 nucleotides line up with TRBD2. The V and J ends lost 2 bases and 6 bases, in that order; junction bases with no gene match: 7. Germline values: CDR1 ENHRY, CDR2 SYGVKD. The CDR3 covers 15 residues. CDR3 residues: CAISESRGVLNEQFF. The CDR3 nucleotides read TGTGCCATCAGTGAGAGCCGGGGGGTTCTCAATGAGCAGTTCTTC.